Listed below are T cell receptor beta chains from one sample, sequenced in a study of cytomegalovirus exposure and HLA in healthy donors. The repertoire was sequenced with immunoSEQ multiplex PCR; TCRdb's copy has only in-frame clones and lacks some. The sample lists 100,000 to 150,000 clones, about 78% occurring once. Material for sequencing was PBMCs. These TCRs come from a female donor in good health and CMV-seronegative. Both conserved end residues are part of each CDR3. Each record gives: J gene, clone size, V gene, D gene, CDR3 DNA, CDR3 protein. The D gene is left open where the match is weak. The size of a clone is reported for some rows only, either as once, few or many, or as a class for expanded clones.

TRBJ2-7 few TRBV29-1 TRBD1 TGCAGCGCAACCGGGACAGGGATCTACGAGCAGTACTTC CSATGTGIYEQYF
TRBJ2-7 - TRBV4-3 TRBD2 TGCGCCAGCAGCCAAGGACTAGCGGAAGCCTACGAGCAGTACTTC CASSQGLAEAYEQYF
TRBJ2-1 - TRBV6-5 TRBD2 TGTGCCACCGGGACTAGCGGGAGCCATGAGCAGTTCTTC CATGTSGSHEQFF
TRBJ1-3 - TRBV10-1 - TGCGCCAACCTTAGGAGGGGCTCTGGAAACACCATATATTTT CANLRRGSGNTIYF
TRBJ1-2 - TRBV7-9 - TGTGCCAGCAGCTTAGGGGGGGGGAGTGACGGCTACACCTTC CASSLGGGSDGYTF
TRBJ2-3 - TRBV30 TRBD2 TGTGCCTGGACGGTAGCGGGAGGAGATACGCAGTATTTT CAWTVAGGDTQYF
TRBJ1-3 - TRBV29-1 - TGCAGCGTTGAAGGACGGGACTCTGGAAACACCATATATTTT CSVEGRDSGNTIYF
TRBJ2-1 few TRBV30 - TGTGCCTGGAGTAGTAGTCTCTCCTACAATGAGCAGTTCTTC CAWSSSLSYNEQFF
TRBJ2-2 - TRBV5-4 TRBD1 TGTGCCAGCAGCTTATCAGGGGGCGCGGACACCGGGGAGCTGTTTTTT CASSLSGGADTGELFF
TRBJ2-7 - TRBV10-3 TRBD2 TGTGCCATCAGTGCTGCGGGAGGTTCCTACGAGCAGTACTTC CAISAAGGSYEQYF
TRBJ2-1 once TRBV9 TRBD1 TGTGCCAGCAGCACACGGGACAGCTTGAGCTCCTACAATGAGCAGTTCTTC CASSTRDSLSSYNEQFF
TRBJ1-5 few TRBV4-1 - TGCGCCAGCAGCCAAGCTGATCAGCCCCAGCATTTT CASSQADQPQHF
TRBJ1-1 - TRBV30 - TGTGCCTGGAGTGTACTGATAGGGAGGTCGAACACTGAAGCTTTCTTT CAWSVLIGRSNTEAFF
TRBJ2-3 once TRBV6-1 TRBD1 TGTGCCAGCAGTAACAGGGGTTCCGGCACAGATACGCAGTATTTT CASSNRGSGTDTQYF
TRBJ1-2 - TRBV5-4 TRBD1 TGTGCCAGCAGCTCCTCAGGGGGCGAAGGCTACACCTTC CASSSSGGEGYTF
TRBJ2-1 - TRBV6-6 TRBD2 TGTGCCAGCAGTTTACGCGGGGGCTCCTACAATGAGCAGTTCTTC CASSLRGGSYNEQFF
TRBJ1-4 - TRBV30 TRBD1 TGTGCCTGGAGTGGCAGGGGGGAAAAACTGTTTTTT CAWSGRGEKLFF
TRBJ2-5 - TRBV5-1 TRBD2 TGCGCCAGCAGCGGATTAGCGGGGCAAGAGACCCAGTACTTC CASSGLAGQETQYF
TRBJ1-1 - TRBV19 - TGTGCCAGTATTGATTTTGGACAGAACACTGAAGCTTTCTTT CASIDFGQNTEAFF
TRBJ2-1 - TRBV7-3 - TGTGCCAGCAGCCCCGAGAGTCTTCCCTACAATGAGCAGTTCTTC CASSPESLPYNEQFF
TRBJ1-1 - TRBV28 TRBD1 TGTGCCAGCAGTCCCCCTTCGACAGGGGCCACTGAAGCTTTCTTT CASSPPSTGATEAFF
TRBJ2-5 - TRBV15 - TGTGCCACCAGCAGAGGGCAGGAGACCCAGTACTTC CATSRGQETQYF
TRBJ2-7 few TRBV4-1 TRBD1 TGCGCCAGCAGCCAAAGGACAGGTCTCTACGAGCAGTACTTC CASSQRTGLYEQYF
TRBJ2-5 few TRBV7-2 - TGTGCCAGCAGCAGGGGGGGAGAGGAGACCCAGTACTTC CASSRGGEETQYF
TRBJ1-2 - TRBV27 - TGTGCCAGCGGAACCACCCAGGGAACCCCATATGGCTACACCTTC CASGTTQGTPYGYTF
TRBJ2-2 - TRBV7-2 - TGTGCCAGCAGTACGAGACAGTGGGGGGAGCTGTTTTTT CASSTRQWGELFF
TRBJ2-4 - TRBV6-1 TRBD2 TGTGCCAGCAGTGTACTAGCGGGAGCTACCAACGCCAAAAACATTCAGTACTTC CASSVLAGATNAKNIQYF
TRBJ1-2 - TRBV7-8 - TGTGCCAGCAGCTTCAGTTATGGCTACACCTTC CASSFSYGYTF
TRBJ2-7 - TRBV6-6 TRBD1 TGTGCCAGCAGTTACTTCCGGACAGGGGTGGCCTACGAGCAGTACTTC CASSYFRTGVAYEQYF
TRBJ1-5 - TRBV6-5 TRBD1 TGTGCCAGCAGCTTGACAGGGATCGGCAATCAGCCCCAGCATTTT CASSLTGIGNQPQHF
TRBJ2-7 - TRBV10-2 TRBD2 TGCGCCAGCAGTGAGTCCGCAGCGGGAGCCCCCTACGAGCAGTACTTC CASSESAAGAPYEQYF